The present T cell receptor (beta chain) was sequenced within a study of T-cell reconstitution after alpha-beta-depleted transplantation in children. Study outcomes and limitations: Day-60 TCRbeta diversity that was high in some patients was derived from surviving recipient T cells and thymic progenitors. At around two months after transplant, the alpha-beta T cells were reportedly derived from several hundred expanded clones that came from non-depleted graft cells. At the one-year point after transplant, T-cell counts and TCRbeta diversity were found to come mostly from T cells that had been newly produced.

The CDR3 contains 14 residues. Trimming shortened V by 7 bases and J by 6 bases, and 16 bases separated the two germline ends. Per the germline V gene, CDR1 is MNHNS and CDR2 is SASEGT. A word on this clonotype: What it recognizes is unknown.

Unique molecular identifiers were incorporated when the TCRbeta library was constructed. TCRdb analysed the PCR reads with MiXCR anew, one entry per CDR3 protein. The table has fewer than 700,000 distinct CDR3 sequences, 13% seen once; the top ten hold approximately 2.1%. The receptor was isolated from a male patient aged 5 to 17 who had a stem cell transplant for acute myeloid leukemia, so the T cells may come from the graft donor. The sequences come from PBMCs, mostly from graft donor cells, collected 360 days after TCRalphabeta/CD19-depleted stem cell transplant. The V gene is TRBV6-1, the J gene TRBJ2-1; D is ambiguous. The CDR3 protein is CASNRRFGANEQFF. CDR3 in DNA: TGTGCCAGCAACCGGCGGTTCGGTGCCAATGAGCAGTTCTTC.